This is a list of T cell receptor beta chains from one sample in a study of cytomegalovirus exposure and HLA in healthy donors. TCRdb keeps only in-frame clones here, not all; method: immunoSEQ multiplex PCR. The table has about 120,000 clones, more than 75% seen once. The sample consisted of PBMCs. The receptors shown here come from a woman in her twenties or thirties in good health and CMV-seronegative. The CDR3 runs from the conserved cysteine through the conserved F or W. D genes are given only for firm matches. Clone size is not always given. Where it is, it says once, few, many or a class for expanded clones.

cdr3_aa: CASSLGWGLANTDTQYF
cdr3_nt: TGTGCCAGCAGCTTAGGCTGGGGACTAGCCAATACAGATACGCAGTATTTT
clone_size: -
d_call: TRBD2
v_call: TRBV13
j_call: TRBJ2-3

cdr3_aa: CASSDIGLAGSYEQYF
cdr3_nt: TGTGCCAGCAGTGACATCGGACTAGCGGGGTCCTACGAGCAGTACTTC
clone_size: -
d_call: TRBD2
v_call: TRBV2
j_call: TRBJ2-7

cdr3_aa: CASSVGLRGIADTQYF
cdr3_nt: TGTGCCAGCAGTGTTGGGTTGAGGGGGATCGCAGATACGCAGTATTTT
clone_size: -
d_call: -
v_call: TRBV2
j_call: TRBJ2-3

cdr3_aa: CGGGRQETQYF
cdr3_nt: TGTGGCGGGGGGCGGCAAGAGACCCAGTACTTC
clone_size: -
d_call: TRBD2
v_call: TRBV30
j_call: TRBJ2-5

cdr3_aa: CASSNWGVGYEQYF
cdr3_nt: TGTGCCAGCAGCAACTGGGGCGTTGGCTACGAGCAGTACTTC
clone_size: -
d_call: -
v_call: TRBV7-6
j_call: TRBJ2-7

cdr3_aa: CASSTTGAGSYEQYF
cdr3_nt: TGTGCCAGCAGCACCACAGGGGCAGGGTCCTACGAGCAGTACTTC
clone_size: -
d_call: TRBD1
v_call: TRBV7-2
j_call: TRBJ2-7

cdr3_aa: CASSWRGSGNTIYF
cdr3_nt: TGTGCCAGCAGCTGGAGAGGCTCTGGAAACACCATATATTTT
clone_size: -
d_call: -
v_call: TRBV7-2
j_call: TRBJ1-3

cdr3_aa: CASSPPKDRGTDTQYF
cdr3_nt: TGTGCCAGCTCACCACCAAAGGACAGGGGCACAGATACGCAGTATTTT
clone_size: -
d_call: TRBD1
v_call: TRBV18
j_call: TRBJ2-3

cdr3_aa: CASSVGGEGQPQHF
cdr3_nt: TGTGCCAGCAGCGTAGGGGGGGAGGGTCAGCCCCAGCATTTT
clone_size: -
d_call: -
v_call: TRBV9
j_call: TRBJ1-5

cdr3_aa: CASTSGGKDEKLFF
cdr3_nt: TGCGCCAGCACCTCAGGGGGGAAAGATGAAAAACTGTTTTTT
clone_size: -
d_call: TRBD1
v_call: TRBV5-1
j_call: TRBJ1-4

cdr3_aa: CASSLELRNTGELFF
cdr3_nt: TGTGCCAGCAGCTTAGAGCTGCGCAACACCGGGGAGCTGTTTTTT
clone_size: -
d_call: -
v_call: TRBV7-2
j_call: TRBJ2-2

cdr3_aa: CAWSVRGVRNTGELFF
cdr3_nt: TGTGCCTGGAGTGTACGGGGGGTTAGGAACACCGGGGAGCTGTTTTTT
clone_size: -
d_call: TRBD2
v_call: TRBV30
j_call: TRBJ2-2

cdr3_aa: CASSPQGGRGPGETQYF
cdr3_nt: TGTGCCAGCAGCCCTCAAGGGGGGAGGGGACCAGGAGAGACCCAGTACTTC
clone_size: -
d_call: -
v_call: TRBV11-3
j_call: TRBJ2-5

cdr3_aa: CASSPMRGSSGNTIYF
cdr3_nt: TGTGCCAGCAGCCCGATGAGAGGGTCCTCTGGAAACACCATATATTTT
clone_size: -
d_call: -
v_call: TRBV14
j_call: TRBJ1-3

cdr3_aa: CASSAGRSTDTQYF
cdr3_nt: TGTGCCAGCAGTGCAGGGCGATCCACAGATACGCAGTATTTT
clone_size: -
d_call: -
v_call: TRBV9
j_call: TRBJ2-3

cdr3_aa: CASSDEATDTQYF
cdr3_nt: TGCGCCAGCAGTGACGAGGCGACAGATACGCAGTATTTT
clone_size: -
d_call: -
v_call: TRBV10-1
j_call: TRBJ2-3

cdr3_aa: CASSPRGPEAPQETQYF
cdr3_nt: TGTGCCAGCTCACCAAGGGGTCCAGAAGCTCCCCAAGAGACCCAGTACTTC
clone_size: -
d_call: -
v_call: TRBV18
j_call: TRBJ2-5

cdr3_aa: CASSLRAGVGYTF
cdr3_nt: TGTGCCAGCAGTTTACGGGCAGGGGTTGGCTACACCTTC
clone_size: -
d_call: -
v_call: TRBV27
j_call: TRBJ1-2

cdr3_aa: CASSVAAGGSADTQYF
cdr3_nt: TGTGCCAGCAGCGTAGCCGCAGGGGGGTCCGCAGATACGCAGTATTTT
clone_size: -
d_call: -
v_call: TRBV9
j_call: TRBJ2-3

cdr3_aa: CAISDTQGPYEQYF
cdr3_nt: TGTGCCATCAGTGACACCCAGGGGCCCTACGAGCAGTACTTC
clone_size: -
d_call: -
v_call: TRBV10-3
j_call: TRBJ2-7

cdr3_aa: CASSTPMGTSLTGELFF
cdr3_nt: TGTGCCAGCAGCACTCCCATGGGGACTAGCTTAACCGGGGAGCTGTTTTTT
clone_size: -
d_call: TRBD2
v_call: TRBV7-2
j_call: TRBJ2-2

cdr3_aa: CASGFGQGSDTQYF
cdr3_nt: TGTGCTAGTGGTTTCGGGCAGGGGTCAGATACGCAGTATTTT
clone_size: once
d_call: -
v_call: TRBV12-5
j_call: TRBJ2-3

cdr3_aa: CASSLVVGGFSYNEQFF
cdr3_nt: TGTGCCAGCAGCTTAGTTGTGGGGGGATTCTCCTACAATGAGCAGTTCTTC
clone_size: -
d_call: -
v_call: TRBV7-2
j_call: TRBJ2-1

cdr3_aa: CASSPVPLAGGNTGELFF
cdr3_nt: TGTGCCAGCAGCCCAGTCCCCCTAGCGGGGGGCAACACCGGGGAGCTGTTTTTT
clone_size: -
d_call: TRBD2
v_call: TRBV4-2
j_call: TRBJ2-2

cdr3_aa: CSVQTGGKQYF
cdr3_nt: TGCAGTGTTCAGACAGGGGGGAAGCAGTACTTC
clone_size: once
d_call: TRBD1
v_call: TRBV20-1
j_call: TRBJ2-7

cdr3_aa: CASSFPPGGRDEQFF
cdr3_nt: TGTGCCAGCAGCTTTCCGCCGGGGGGGAGGGATGAGCAGTTCTTC
clone_size: -
d_call: TRBD2
v_call: TRBV11-3
j_call: TRBJ2-1

cdr3_aa: CASSFVPGEKLFF
cdr3_nt: TGTGCCAGCAGCTTCGTGCCCGGGGAAAAACTGTTTTTT
clone_size: -
d_call: -
v_call: TRBV5-4
j_call: TRBJ1-4

cdr3_aa: CASSVDPTYEQYF
cdr3_nt: TGTGCCAGCAGCGTAGATCCCACCTACGAGCAGTACTTC
clone_size: -
d_call: -
v_call: TRBV9
j_call: TRBJ2-7

cdr3_aa: CAISEYGGNTEAFF
cdr3_nt: TGTGCCATCAGTGAGTACGGCGGGAACACTGAAGCTTTCTTT
clone_size: -
d_call: -
v_call: TRBV10-3
j_call: TRBJ1-1

cdr3_aa: CAWTPGTGDNSPLHF
cdr3_nt: TGTGCCTGGACCCCTGGGACGGGGGATAATTCACCCCTCCACTTT
clone_size: -
d_call: -
v_call: TRBV30
j_call: TRBJ1-6

cdr3_aa: CASKGLAGGPRTDTQYF
cdr3_nt: TGTGCCAGCAAGGGACTAGCGGGGGGGCCGAGGACAGATACGCAGTATTTT
clone_size: -
d_call: TRBD2
v_call: TRBV2
j_call: TRBJ2-3

cdr3_aa: CASSPRAGGNEQFF
cdr3_nt: TGTGCCAGCAGCCCGCGGGCAGGGGGGAATGAGCAGTTCTTC
clone_size: -
d_call: -
v_call: TRBV7-8
j_call: TRBJ2-1

cdr3_aa: CASSQGLAGFSYEQYF
cdr3_nt: TGTGCCAGCAGCCAAGGACTAGCGGGGTTCTCCTACGAGCAGTACTTC
clone_size: -
d_call: TRBD2
v_call: TRBV5-4
j_call: TRBJ2-7

cdr3_aa: CASSAYPPGTGRSANEKLFF
cdr3_nt: TGTGCCAGCAGTGCCTACCCACCCGGGACAGGGCGATCAGCTAATGAAAAACTGTTTTTT
clone_size: -
d_call: TRBD1
v_call: TRBV6-1
j_call: TRBJ1-4

cdr3_aa: CASSGSGSSTDTQYF
cdr3_nt: TGCGCCAGCAGCGGGTCAGGATCTAGCACAGATACGCAGTATTTT
clone_size: -
d_call: -
v_call: TRBV5-1
j_call: TRBJ2-3

cdr3_aa: CASRASGGEGETQYF
cdr3_nt: TGCGCCAGCAGGGCTAGCGGGGGGGAAGGAGAGACCCAGTACTTC
clone_size: -
d_call: TRBD2
v_call: TRBV10-2
j_call: TRBJ2-5

cdr3_aa: CASSVGDGTGAYEQYF
cdr3_nt: TGTGCCAGCAGCGTAGGAGACGGGACAGGGGCCTACGAGCAGTACTTC
clone_size: once
d_call: TRBD1
v_call: TRBV9
j_call: TRBJ2-7

cdr3_aa: CASSSLYQPQHF
cdr3_nt: TGTGCCAGCAGTTCCCTCTATCAGCCCCAGCATTTT
clone_size: -
d_call: -
v_call: TRBV28
j_call: TRBJ1-5

cdr3_aa: CASSLQGHIGNEQFF
cdr3_nt: TGTGCCAGCAGCTTGCAGGGTCACATCGGCAATGAGCAGTTCTTC
clone_size: -
d_call: -
v_call: TRBV7-2
j_call: TRBJ2-1

cdr3_aa: CAWSEGTAANYGYTF
cdr3_nt: TGTGCCTGGAGCGAAGGGACAGCTGCTAACTATGGCTACACCTTC
clone_size: -
d_call: TRBD1
v_call: TRBV30
j_call: TRBJ1-2

cdr3_aa: CASSWAQETQYF
cdr3_nt: TGTGCCAGCAGCTGGGCCCAAGAGACCCAGTACTTC
clone_size: -
d_call: -
v_call: TRBV5-8
j_call: TRBJ2-5